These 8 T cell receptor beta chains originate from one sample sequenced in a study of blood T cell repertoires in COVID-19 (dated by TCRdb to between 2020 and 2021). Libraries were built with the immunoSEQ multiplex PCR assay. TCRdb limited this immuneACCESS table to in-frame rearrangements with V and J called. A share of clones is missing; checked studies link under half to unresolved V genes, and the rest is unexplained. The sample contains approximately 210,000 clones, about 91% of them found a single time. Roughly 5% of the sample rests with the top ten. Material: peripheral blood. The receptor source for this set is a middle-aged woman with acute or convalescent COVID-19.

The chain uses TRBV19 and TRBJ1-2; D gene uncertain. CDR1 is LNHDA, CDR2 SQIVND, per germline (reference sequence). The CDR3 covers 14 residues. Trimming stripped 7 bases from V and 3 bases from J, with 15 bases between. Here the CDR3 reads CASTEGGRHYGYTF. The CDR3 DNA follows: TGTGCCAGTACCGAGGGTGGAAGACACTATGGCTACACCTTC.

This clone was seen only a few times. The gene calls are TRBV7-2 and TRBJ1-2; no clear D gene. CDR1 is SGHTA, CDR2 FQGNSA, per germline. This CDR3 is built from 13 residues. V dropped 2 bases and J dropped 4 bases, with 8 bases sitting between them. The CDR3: CASSLSPTYGYTF. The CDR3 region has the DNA TGTGCCAGCAGCTTAAGCCCCACCTATGGCTACACCTTC.

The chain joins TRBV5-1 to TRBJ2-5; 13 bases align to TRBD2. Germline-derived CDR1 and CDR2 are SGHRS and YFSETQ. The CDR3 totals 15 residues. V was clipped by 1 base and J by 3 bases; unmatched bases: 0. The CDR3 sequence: CASSLTSGGEETQYF. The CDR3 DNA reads TGCGCCAGCAGCTTGACTAGCGGGGGGGAAGAGACCCAGTACTTC.

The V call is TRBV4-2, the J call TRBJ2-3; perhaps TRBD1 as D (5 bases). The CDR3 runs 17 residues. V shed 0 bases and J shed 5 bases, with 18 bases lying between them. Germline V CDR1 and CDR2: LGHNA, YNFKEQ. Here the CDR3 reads CASSQDQVGRAGDTQYF. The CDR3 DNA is TGTGCCAGCAGCCAAGATCAAGTAGGCAGGGCAGGAGATACGCAGTATTTT.

CDR3 loop: CASIEQGMNTEAFF. Written as DNA, the CDR3 is TGTGCCAGCATCGAACAGGGTATGAACACTGAAGCTTTCTTT. The chain uses TRBV2 and TRBJ1-1, with D tentatively TRBD1 (6 bases). Germline values: CDR1 SNHLY, CDR2 FYNNEI. The CDR3 extends over 14 amino acids. V lost 7 bases to trimming and J lost 0 bases, with 12 bases between them.

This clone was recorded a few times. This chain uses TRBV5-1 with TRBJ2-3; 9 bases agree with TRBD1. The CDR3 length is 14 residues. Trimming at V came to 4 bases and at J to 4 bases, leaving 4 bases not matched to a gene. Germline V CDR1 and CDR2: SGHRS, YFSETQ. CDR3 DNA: TGCGCCAGCAGCCGAGACAGGGGGGCAGATACGCAGTATTTT. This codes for CASSRDRGADTQYF.

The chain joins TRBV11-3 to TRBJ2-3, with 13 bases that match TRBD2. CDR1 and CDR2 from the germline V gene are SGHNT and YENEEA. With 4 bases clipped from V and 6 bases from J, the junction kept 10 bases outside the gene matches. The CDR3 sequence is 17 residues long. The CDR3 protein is CASSSGTSGDPGDTQYF. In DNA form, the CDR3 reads TGTGCCAGCAGCTCCGGGACTAGCGGGGACCCGGGGGATACGCAGTATTTT. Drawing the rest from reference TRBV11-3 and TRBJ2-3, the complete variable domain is EAGVVQSPRYKIIEKKQPVAFWCNPISGHNTLYWYLQNLGQGPELLIRYENEEAVDDSQLPKDRFSAERLKGVDSTLKIQPAELGDSAVYLCASSSGTSGDPGDTQYFGPGTRLTVL.

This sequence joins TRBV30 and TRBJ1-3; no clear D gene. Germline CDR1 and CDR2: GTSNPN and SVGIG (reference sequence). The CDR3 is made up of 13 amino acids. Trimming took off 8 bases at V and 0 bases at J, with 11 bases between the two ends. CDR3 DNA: TGTGCCGCAAGACCGGGCTCTGGAAACACCATATATTTT. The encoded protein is CAARPGSGNTIYF.